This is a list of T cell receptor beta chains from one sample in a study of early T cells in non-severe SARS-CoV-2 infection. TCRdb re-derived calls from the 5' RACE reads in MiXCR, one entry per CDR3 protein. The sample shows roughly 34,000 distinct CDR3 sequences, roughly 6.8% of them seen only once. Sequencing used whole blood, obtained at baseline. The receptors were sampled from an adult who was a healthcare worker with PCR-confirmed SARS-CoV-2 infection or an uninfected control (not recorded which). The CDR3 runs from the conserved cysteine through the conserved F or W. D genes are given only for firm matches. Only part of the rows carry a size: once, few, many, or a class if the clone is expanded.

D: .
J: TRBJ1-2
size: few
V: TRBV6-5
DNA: TGTGCCAGCAGTGTACAGGGATGGGATGGCTACACCTTC
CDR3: CASSVQGWDGYTF

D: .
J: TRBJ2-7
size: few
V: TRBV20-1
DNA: TGCAGTGCTAGGGGGGGGACAAAAAGCGAGCAGTACTTC
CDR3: CSARGGTKSEQYF

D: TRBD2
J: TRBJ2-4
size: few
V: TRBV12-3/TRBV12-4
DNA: TGTGCCAGCAGATCGTCGAGCGGGACCTACAAAAACATTCAGTACTTC
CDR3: CASRSSSGTYKNIQYF

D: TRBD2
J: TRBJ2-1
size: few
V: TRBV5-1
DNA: TGCGCCAGCAGCCGCCTTGTGACTAGCGGGACGAATGAGCAGTTCTTC
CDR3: CASSRLVTSGTNEQFF

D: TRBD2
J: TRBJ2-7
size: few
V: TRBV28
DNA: TGTGCCAGCAGGGGTAGCGGGGGAACCTACGAGCAGTACTTC
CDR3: CASRGSGGTYEQYF

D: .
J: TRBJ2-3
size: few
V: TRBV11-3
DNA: TGTGCCAGCAGCTCAGGACAGTTCGACACAGATACGCAGTATTTT
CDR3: CASSSGQFDTDTQYF

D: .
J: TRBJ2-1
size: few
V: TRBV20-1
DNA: TGCAGTGCTAATAAACTAGCAGCCTCCTACAATGAGCAGTTCTTC
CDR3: CSANKLAASYNEQFF

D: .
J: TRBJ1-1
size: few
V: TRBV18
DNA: TGTGCCAGCTCACCGAACATGAACACTGAAGCTTTCTTT
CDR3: CASSPNMNTEAFF

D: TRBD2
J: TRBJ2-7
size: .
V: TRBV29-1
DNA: TGCAGCGTTGCGGGAGGACCCTACGAGCAGTACTTC
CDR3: CSVAGGPYEQYF

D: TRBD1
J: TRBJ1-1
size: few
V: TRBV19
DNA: TGTGCCAGCGCTACAGACAGGGACACTGAAGCTTTCTTT
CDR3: CASATDRDTEAFF

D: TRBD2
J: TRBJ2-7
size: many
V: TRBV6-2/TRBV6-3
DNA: TGTGCCAGCGTAAGCGGGAACCTCAGGCAGTACTTC
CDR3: CASVSGNLRQYF

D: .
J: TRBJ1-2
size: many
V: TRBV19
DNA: TGTGCCACCGCACTTTTAGGGGGGACTGAGGCTGGCTACACCTTC
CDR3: CATALLGGTEAGYTF

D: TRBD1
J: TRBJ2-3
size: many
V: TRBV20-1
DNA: TGCAGTGCTCAACACAGGGGCCACACAGATACGCAGTATTTT
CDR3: CSAQHRGHTDTQYF

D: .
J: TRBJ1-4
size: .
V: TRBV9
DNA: TGTGCCAGCAGCCCCAGGACACTTTCTAATGAAAAACTGTTTTTT
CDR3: CASSPRTLSNEKLFF

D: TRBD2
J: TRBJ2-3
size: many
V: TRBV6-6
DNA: TGTGCCAGCATGCCGAGCGGGACGGCAGATACGCAGTATTTT
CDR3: CASMPSGTADTQYF

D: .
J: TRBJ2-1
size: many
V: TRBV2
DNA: TGTGCCAGCAGTGGGGACCCCGCCGTTGAGCAGTTCTTC
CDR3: CASSGDPAVEQFF

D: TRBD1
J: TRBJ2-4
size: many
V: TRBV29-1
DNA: TGCAGCGTACTGCCGGGACAGGGTTTCAACCCGGGCGTTGGCAAAAACATTCAGTACTTC
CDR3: CSVLPGQGFNPGVGKNIQYF

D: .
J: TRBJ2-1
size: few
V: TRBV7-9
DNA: TGTGCCAGCAGCAGTCGACAGCATGAGCAGTTCTTC
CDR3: CASSSRQHEQFF

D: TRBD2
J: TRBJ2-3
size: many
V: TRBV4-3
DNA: TGCGCCAGCAGCCAAGAAGTAGCGGGGCCCACGAATACGCAGTATTTT
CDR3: CASSQEVAGPTNTQYF

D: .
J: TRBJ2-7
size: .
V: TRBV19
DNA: TGTGCCAGTACCTCAAGGCAGGCAGGCGGGACCTACGAGCAGTACTTC
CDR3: CASTSRQAGGTYEQYF

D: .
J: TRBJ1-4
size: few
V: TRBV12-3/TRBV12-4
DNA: TGTGCCAGCAGTTTGTCCCCGGGGACTAATGAAAAACTGTTTTTT
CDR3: CASSLSPGTNEKLFF